Each of the 15 T cell receptor beta chains below was sequenced from the same sample in a study of blood T cell repertoires in COVID-19. Here immunoSEQ multiplex PCR was the method, and the copy in TCRdb shows in-frame clones only, minus some. The table records approximately 360,000 clones, 70% to 90% of them present only once. The specimen sequenced was PBMCs or T cells enriched from blood (not recorded which). These TCRs come from a man aged 40-50 years in a cohort exposed to, infected with or recovered from COVID-19 (not recorded which).

The rearrangement uses TRBV7-2 and TRBJ2-7; possible D gene TRBD2, 6 bases. The germline CDR1 and CDR2 sequences are SGHTA and FQGNSA. This CDR3 contains 14 residues. The ends were cut back, 1 base at V and 5 bases at J, with 12 bases in the middle. The CDR3 coding sequence is TGTGCCAGCAGCTTAGAAGCAGGGAGGAACGAGCAGTACTTC. Translation gives CASSLEAGRNEQYF. Full variable domain (outside the CDR3, taken from reference TRBV7-2 and TRBJ2-7): GAGVSQSPSNKVTEKGKDVELRCDPISGHTALYWYRQSLGQGLEFLIYFQGNSAPDKSGLPSDRFSAERTGGSVSTLTIQRTQQEDSAVYLCASSLEAGRNEQYFGPGTRLTVT.

This chain connects TRBV7-9 to TRBJ1-2, with 11 bases aligning to TRBD1. The CDR3 consists of 16 residues. J lost 4 bases, V lost 4 bases, and 8 bases had no gene match. Germline assignment: CDR1 SEHNR and CDR2 FQNEAQ (reference sequence). CDR3 DNA sequence: TGTGCCAGCAGCTCATCCGGGACAGGGGGTTCCTATGGCTACACCTTC. Translated: CASSSSGTGGSYGYTF. Filled out from reference TRBV7-9 and TRBJ1-2, the complete variable domain reads DTGVSQNPRHKITKRGQNVTFRCDPISEHNRLYWYRQTLGQGPEFLTYFQNEAQLEKSRLLSDRFSAERPKGSFSTLEIQRTEQGDSAMYLCASSSSGTGGSYGYTFGSGTRLTVV.

This rearrangement joins TRBV21-1 to TRBJ2-1; the table assigns TRBD2, which was not confirmed against the DNA. TRBV21-1 counts as a pseudogene. This CDR3 contains 18 residues. The CDR3 here is CASSKIPGLAGGYNEQFF. CDR3 DNA sequence: TGTGCCAGCAGCAAAATCCCCGGACTAGCGGGAGGATACAATGAGCAGTTCTTC.

The chain links TRBV19 to TRBJ2-7; no clear D. V gave up 5 bases and J gave up 4 bases, with 12 bases separating them. This CDR3 region has 13 residues. From germline, CDR1 is LNHDA and CDR2 SQIVND (reference sequence). CDR3 sequence reads: CASSYDKVYEQYF. The CDR3 DNA reads as TGTGCCAGTAGTTACGACAAAGTGTACGAGCAGTACTTC.

This clone was observed once. The chain has TRBV12-3 or TRBV12-4 and TRBJ2-7; no clear D. The CDR3 runs to 13 residues. V was pared by 6 bases and J by 4 bases, with 13 bases between. The CDR3 DNA follows: TGTGCCAGCAGCATCCTCGCTCGGTACGAGCAGTACTTC. The encoded protein is CASSILARYEQYF.

V is TRBV30 and J is TRBJ2-1; 9 nucleotides align to TRBD2. CDR1 is GTSNPN, CDR2 SVGIG, per germline (reference sequence). The CDR3 is 14 residues long. V lost 1 base, J lost 6 bases, and 4 bases stayed unmatched. The DNA for the CDR3 is TGTGCCTGGAGTGGGTTAGCGGGAGTCAATGAGCAGTTCTTC. Its protein product is CAWSGLAGVNEQFF.

The V gene is TRBV7-2, the J gene TRBJ2-5, with TRBD1 identical over 9 bases. Germline trimming cut 5 bases from V and 2 bases from J; bases unmatched to any gene: 9. The CDR3 contains 16 residues. The V gene's germline CDR1 is SGHTA and CDR2 FQGNSA. The CDR3 coding sequence is TGTGCCAGCAGCCTTCGCCGTGGACAGGGGCAAGAGACCCAGTACTTC. Translating it yields CASSLRRGQGQETQYF.

The chain combines TRBV7-3 with TRBJ2-2; 8 positions agree with TRBD2. CDR3 length equals 17 residues. CDR1 is SGHTA and CDR2 is FQGTGA in the germline V gene. Losses at the gene ends were 3 bases for V and 6 bases for J; bases not matched to a gene: 12. The CDR3 DNA follows: TGTGCCAGCAGCTTGAACGGGAGGGCCCAAGGATCCGGGGAGCTGTTTTTT. Its protein is CASSLNGRAQGSGELFF.

This chain links TRBV28 with TRBJ2-1, with 8 positions matching TRBD2. The V and J ends lost 9 bases and 12 bases, in that order; junction bases with no gene match: 4. This CDR3 has 10 residues. Per germline, CDR1 MDHEN and CDR2 SYDVKM. As DNA, the CDR3 is TGTGCCAGTTCCGCGGGGGGGCAGTTCTTC. It codes for CASSAGGQFF.

Here the CDR3 reads CASSQLTGSNTGELFF. In DNA form, the CDR3 reads TGTGCCAGCAGCCAGCTGACAGGGTCTAACACCGGGGAGCTGTTTTTT. This sequence joins TRBV14 and TRBJ2-2, with 7 bases that match TRBD1. The V gene's germline CDR1 is SGHDN and CDR2 FVKESK. V dropped 3 bases and J dropped 2; count of bases not matched to a gene: 6. CDR3 length: 16 residues.

The chain has TRBV11-2 and TRBJ1-2; the D is unclear. The CDR3 is made up of 12 amino acids. With 5 bases removed from V and 2 bases from J, the gap between germline ends came to 6 bases. Germline lookup yields CDR1 SGHAT and CDR2 FQNNGV. The CDR3 region has the DNA TGTGCCAGCAGCGCCCTAAACTATGGCTACACCTTC. Its protein is CASSALNYGYTF.

This clone was seen more than once but under ten times. The chain carries TRBV15 and TRBJ1-2; D is undetermined. The CDR3 contains 14 residues. The germline CDR1 and CDR2 sequences are LNHNV and YYDKDF (reference sequence). The V gene lost 2 bases and the J gene lost 1 base, with 8 bases spanning the gap. The CDR3 is CATSRSGFNYGYTF. The CDR3 coding sequence is TGTGCCACCAGCAGAAGCGGTTTTAACTATGGCTACACCTTC.

This sequence joins TRBV10-2 and TRBJ1-2; TRBD1 matches 8 bases. The V and J ends lost 6 bases and 4 bases, in that order; junction bases with no gene match: 7. CDR3 length equals 14 residues. Germline CDR1 and CDR2: WSHSY and SAAADI. The CDR3 nucleotides read TGCGCCAGCAGCGAGGACAGGGCCTTCTATGGCTACACCTTC. Its protein is CASSEDRAFYGYTF.

The genes are TRBV27 and TRBJ2-7; possibly TRBD2 for D (6 bases). Looked up from germline, CDR1 is MNHEY and CDR2 is SMNVEV (reference sequence). The CDR3 is made up of 14 amino acids. The V end lost 5 bases, the J end lost 3 bases, and 14 bases lay between the germline ends. The CDR3 DNA follows: TGTGCCAGCAGTCCCGGGACTGGCCACTACGAGCAGTACTTC. This sequence encodes CASSPGTGHYEQYF.

The chain has TRBV10-2 and TRBJ2-2; 7 bases map to TRBD2. Germline CDR1 WSHSY, CDR2 SAAADI. This CDR3 comprises 13 residues. V was clipped by 6 bases and J by 7 bases; unmatched bases: 5. CDR3 bases: TGCGCCAGCAGAGCGGGACTTTTCGGGGAGCTGTTTTTT. This encodes CASRAGLFGELFF.